The source of this TCR beta chain is a study of CD8 T cells in Susac syndrome. After removal of 5 bases from V and 4 bases from J, the junction contained 10 bases not matched to a gene. The CDR3 is 15 amino acids. Germline values: CDR1 MDHEN, CDR2 SYDVKM. Both CD4+ and CD8+ T cells were negatively isolated, and TEMRA cells underwent FACS enrichment. It was with random hexamers that about 0.45 to 1 ug RNA was reverse transcribed. TCRdb re-derived calls from the immunoSEQ multiplex PCR reads in MiXCR, one entry per CDR3 protein. The sample lists some 260,000 distinct CDR3 sequences, roughly 81% occurring once.

The gene calls are TRBV28 and TRBJ2-7, with TRBD2 identical over 8 bases. This clonotype originated in a human donor with multiple sclerosis. The sequencing input was CD8+ T cells from PBMCs. In DNA, the CDR3 is TGTGCCAGCAGTATCTCCCCCGGGACTAGTTACGAGCAGTACTTC. Protein product: CASSISPGTSYEQYF.